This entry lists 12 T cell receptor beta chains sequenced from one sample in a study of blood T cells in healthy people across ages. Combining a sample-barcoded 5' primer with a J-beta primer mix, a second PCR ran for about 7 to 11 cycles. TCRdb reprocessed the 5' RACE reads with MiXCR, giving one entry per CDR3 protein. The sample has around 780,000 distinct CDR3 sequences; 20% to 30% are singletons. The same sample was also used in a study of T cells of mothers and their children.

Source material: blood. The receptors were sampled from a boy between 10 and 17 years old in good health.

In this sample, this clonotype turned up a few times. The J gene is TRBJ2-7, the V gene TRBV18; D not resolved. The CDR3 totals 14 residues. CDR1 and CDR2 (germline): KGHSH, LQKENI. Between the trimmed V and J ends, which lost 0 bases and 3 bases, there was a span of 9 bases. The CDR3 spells CASSPPADRYEQYF. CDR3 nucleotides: TGTGCCAGCTCACCACCGGCAGACCGCTACGAGCAGTACTTC.

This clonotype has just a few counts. Here the CDR3 DNA reads TGCGCCAGCAGGATAGAGGAGAACACTGAAGCTTTCTTT. Amino acid sequence: CASRIEENTEAFF. This chain joins TRBV5-1 and TRBJ1-1; no clear D gene. From germline, CDR1 is SGHRS and CDR2 YFSETQ. The CDR3 is 13 amino acids. The V gene lost 5 bases and the J gene lost 1 base, with 9 bases spanning the gap.

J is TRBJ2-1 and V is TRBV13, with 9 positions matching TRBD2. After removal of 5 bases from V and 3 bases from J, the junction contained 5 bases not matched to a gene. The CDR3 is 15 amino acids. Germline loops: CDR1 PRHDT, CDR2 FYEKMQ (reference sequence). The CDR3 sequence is CASSRLAGHYNEQFF. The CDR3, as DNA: TGTGCCAGCAGCAGGCTAGCGGGGCACTACAATGAGCAGTTCTTC.

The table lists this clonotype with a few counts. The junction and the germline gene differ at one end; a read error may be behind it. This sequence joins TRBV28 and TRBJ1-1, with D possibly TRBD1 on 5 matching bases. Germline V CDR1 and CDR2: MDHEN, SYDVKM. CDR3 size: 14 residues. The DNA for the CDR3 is TGTGCCAGCAGTCCCCCTCCGGGACTCACTGAAGCCTTCTTT. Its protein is CASSPPPGLTEAFF.

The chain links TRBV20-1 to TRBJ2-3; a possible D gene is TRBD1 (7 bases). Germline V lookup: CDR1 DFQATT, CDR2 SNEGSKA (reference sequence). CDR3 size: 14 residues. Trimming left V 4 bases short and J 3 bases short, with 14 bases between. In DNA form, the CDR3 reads TGCAGTGCTACTAGCGAGGGGGCGACAGATACGCAGTATTTT. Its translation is CSATSEGATDTQYF.

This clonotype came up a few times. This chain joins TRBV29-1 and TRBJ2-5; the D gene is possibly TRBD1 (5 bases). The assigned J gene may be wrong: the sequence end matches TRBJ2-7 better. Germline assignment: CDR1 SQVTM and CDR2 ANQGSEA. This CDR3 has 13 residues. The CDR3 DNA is TGCAGCGTGAAGGTACAGGATACCTACGAGCAGTACTTC. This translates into CSVKVQDTYEQYF.

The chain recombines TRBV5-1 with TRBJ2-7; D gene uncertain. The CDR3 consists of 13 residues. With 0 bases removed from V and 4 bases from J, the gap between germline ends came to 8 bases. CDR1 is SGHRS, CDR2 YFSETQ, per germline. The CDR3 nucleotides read TGCGCCAGCAGCTTGGATTCGGGTTACGAGCAGTACTTC. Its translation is CASSLDSGYEQYF.

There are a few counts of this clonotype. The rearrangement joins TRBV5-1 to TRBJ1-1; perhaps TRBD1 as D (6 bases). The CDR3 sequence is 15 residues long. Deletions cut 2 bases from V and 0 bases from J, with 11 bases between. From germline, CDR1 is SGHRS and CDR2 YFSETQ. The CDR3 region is CASSLQGTVNTEAFF. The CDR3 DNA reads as TGCGCCAGCAGCTTACAGGGTACGGTGAACACTGAAGCTTTCTTT.

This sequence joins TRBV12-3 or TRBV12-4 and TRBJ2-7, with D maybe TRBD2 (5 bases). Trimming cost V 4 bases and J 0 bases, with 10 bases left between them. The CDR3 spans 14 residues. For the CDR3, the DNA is TGTGCCAGCAGTTGGTCCGGGGTCTCCTACGAGCAGTACTTC. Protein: CASSWSGVSYEQYF.

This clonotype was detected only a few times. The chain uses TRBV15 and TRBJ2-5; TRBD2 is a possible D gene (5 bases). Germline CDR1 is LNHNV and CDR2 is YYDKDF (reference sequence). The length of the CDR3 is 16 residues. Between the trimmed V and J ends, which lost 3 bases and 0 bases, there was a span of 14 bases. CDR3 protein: CATSRDFLQNQETQYF. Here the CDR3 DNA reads TGTGCCACCAGCAGGGACTTCCTACAAAACCAAGAGACCCAGTACTTC.

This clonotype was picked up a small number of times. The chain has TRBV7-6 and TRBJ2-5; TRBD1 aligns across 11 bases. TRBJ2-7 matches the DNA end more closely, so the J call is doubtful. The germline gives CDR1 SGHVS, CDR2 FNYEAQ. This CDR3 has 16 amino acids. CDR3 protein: CASSLGPGQGAYEQYF. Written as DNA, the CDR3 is TGTGCCAGCAGCTTAGGACCGGGACAGGGGGCCTACGAGCAGTACTTC.

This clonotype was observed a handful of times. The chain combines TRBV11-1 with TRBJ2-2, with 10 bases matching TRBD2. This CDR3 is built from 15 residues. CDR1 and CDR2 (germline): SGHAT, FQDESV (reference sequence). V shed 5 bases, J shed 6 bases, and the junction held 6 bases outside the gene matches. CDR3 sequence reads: CASSKSGGASGELFF. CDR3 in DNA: TGTGCCAGCAGCAAAAGCGGGGGGGCCTCCGGGGAGCTGTTTTTT.